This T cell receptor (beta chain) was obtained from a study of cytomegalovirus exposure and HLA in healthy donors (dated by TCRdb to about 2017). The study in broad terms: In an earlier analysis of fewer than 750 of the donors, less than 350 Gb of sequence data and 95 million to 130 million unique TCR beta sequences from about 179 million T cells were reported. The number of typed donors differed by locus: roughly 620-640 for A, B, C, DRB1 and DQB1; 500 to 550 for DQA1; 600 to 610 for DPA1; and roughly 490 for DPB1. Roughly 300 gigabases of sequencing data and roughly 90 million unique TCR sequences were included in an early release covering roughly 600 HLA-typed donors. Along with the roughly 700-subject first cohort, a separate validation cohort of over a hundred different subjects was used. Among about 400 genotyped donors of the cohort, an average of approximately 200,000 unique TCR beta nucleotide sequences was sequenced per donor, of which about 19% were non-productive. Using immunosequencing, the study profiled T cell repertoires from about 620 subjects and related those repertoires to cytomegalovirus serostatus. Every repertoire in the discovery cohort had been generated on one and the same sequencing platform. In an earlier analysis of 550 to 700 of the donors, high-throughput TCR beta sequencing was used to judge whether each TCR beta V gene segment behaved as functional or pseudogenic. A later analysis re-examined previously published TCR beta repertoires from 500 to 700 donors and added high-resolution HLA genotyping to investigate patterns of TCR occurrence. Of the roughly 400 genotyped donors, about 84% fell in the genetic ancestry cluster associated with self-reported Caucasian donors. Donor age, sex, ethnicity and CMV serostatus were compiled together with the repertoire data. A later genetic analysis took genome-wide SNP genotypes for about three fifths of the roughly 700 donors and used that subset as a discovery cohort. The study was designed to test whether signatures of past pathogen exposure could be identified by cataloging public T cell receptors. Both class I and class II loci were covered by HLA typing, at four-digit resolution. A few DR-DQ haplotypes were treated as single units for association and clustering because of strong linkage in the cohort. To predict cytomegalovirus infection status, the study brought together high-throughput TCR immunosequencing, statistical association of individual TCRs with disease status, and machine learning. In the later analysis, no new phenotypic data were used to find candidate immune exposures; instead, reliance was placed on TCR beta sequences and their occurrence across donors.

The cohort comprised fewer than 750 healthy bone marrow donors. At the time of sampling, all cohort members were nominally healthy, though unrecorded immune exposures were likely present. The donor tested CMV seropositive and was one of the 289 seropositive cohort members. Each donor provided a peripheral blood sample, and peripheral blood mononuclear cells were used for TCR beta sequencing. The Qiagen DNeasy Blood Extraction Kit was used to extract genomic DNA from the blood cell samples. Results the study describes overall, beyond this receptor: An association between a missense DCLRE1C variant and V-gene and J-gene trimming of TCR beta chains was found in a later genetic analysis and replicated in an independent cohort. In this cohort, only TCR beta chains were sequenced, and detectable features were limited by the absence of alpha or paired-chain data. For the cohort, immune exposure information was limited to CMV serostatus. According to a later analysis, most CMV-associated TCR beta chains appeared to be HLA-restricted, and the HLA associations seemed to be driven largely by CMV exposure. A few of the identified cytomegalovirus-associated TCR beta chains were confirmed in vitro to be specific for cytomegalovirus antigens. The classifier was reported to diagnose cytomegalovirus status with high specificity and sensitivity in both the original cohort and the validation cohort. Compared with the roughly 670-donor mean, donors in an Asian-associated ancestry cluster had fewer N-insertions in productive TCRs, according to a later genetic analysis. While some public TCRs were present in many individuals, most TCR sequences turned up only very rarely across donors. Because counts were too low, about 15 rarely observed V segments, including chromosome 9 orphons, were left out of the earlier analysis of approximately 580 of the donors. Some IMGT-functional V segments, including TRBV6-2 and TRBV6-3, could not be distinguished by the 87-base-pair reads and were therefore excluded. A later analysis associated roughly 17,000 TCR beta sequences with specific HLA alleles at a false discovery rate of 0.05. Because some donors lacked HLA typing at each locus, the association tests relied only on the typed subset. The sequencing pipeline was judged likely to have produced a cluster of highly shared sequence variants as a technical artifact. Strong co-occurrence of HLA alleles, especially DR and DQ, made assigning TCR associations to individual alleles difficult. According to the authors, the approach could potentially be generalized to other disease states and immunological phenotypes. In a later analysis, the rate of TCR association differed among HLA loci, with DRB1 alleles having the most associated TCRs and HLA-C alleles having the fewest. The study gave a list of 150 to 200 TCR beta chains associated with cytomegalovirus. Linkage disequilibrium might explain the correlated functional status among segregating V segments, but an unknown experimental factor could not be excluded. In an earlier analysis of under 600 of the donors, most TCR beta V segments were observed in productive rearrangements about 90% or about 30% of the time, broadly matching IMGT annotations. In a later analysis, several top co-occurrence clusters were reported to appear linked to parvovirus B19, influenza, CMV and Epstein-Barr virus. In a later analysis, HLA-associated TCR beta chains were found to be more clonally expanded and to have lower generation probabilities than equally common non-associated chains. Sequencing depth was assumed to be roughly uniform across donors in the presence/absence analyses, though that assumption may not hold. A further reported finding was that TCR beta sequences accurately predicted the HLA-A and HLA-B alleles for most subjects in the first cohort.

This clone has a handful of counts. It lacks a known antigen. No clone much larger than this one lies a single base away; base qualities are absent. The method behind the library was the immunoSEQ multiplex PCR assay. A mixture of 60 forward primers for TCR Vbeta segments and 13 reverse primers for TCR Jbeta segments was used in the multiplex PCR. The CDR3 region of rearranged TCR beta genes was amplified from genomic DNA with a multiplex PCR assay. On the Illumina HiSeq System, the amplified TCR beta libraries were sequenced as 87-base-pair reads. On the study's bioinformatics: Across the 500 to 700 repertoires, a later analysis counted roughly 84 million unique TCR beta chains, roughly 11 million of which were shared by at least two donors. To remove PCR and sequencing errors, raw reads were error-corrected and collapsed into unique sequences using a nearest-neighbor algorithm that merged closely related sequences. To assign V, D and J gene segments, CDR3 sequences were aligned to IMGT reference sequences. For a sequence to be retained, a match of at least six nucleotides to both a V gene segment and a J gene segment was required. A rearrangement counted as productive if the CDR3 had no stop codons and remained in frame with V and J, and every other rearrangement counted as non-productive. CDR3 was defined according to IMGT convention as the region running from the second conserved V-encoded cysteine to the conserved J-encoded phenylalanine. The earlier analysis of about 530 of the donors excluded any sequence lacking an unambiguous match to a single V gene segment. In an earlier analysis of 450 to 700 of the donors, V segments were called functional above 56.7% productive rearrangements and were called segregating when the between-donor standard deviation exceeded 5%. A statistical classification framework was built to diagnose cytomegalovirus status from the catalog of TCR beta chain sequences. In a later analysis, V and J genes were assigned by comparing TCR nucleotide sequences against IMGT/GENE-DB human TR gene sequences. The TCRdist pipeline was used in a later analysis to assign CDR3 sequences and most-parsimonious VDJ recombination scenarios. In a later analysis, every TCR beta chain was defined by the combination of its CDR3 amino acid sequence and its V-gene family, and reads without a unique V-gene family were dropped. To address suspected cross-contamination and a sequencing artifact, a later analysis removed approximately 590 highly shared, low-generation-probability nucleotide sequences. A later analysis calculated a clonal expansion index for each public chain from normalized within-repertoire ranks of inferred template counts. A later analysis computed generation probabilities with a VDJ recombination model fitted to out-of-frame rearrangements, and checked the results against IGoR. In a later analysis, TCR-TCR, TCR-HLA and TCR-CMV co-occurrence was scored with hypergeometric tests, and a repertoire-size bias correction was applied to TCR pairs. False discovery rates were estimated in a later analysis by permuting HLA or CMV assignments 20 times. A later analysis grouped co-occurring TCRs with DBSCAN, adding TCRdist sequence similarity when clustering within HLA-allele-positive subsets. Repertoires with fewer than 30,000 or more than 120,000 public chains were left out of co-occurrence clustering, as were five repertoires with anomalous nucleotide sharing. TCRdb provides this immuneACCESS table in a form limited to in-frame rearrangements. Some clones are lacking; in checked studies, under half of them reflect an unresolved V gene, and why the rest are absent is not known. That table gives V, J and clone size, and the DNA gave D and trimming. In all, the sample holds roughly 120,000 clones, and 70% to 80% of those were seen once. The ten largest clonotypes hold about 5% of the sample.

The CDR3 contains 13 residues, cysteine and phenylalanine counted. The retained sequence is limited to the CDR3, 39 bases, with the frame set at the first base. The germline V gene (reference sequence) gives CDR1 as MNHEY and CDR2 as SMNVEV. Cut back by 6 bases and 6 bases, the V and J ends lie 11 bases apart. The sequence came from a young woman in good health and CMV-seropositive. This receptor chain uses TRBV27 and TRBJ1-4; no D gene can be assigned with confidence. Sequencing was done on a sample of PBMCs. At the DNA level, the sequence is TGTGCCAGCAGCCCCCTCACGGATGAAAAACTGTTTTTT. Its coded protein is CASSPLTDEKLFF.